These 14 T cell receptor beta chains share one sample of origin, sequenced in a study of T cells after yellow fever vaccination (dated by TCRdb to the late 2010s). This sample's treatment or condition label indicates: live attenuated yellow fever vaccine strain. Library creation used 5' RACE. Reads for this sample came from an Illumina NovaSeq 6000. The raw public reads went through TCRdb reprocessing: fastp at Q25, MiXCR clone calling, in-frame beta chains kept. Each entry merges the rows of one CDR3 protein and shows their most common DNA and genes. This sample comprises more than 95,000 distinct CDR3 sequences, approximately 16% of them detected only once. The ten largest clones represent around 40% of the sample. The sequenced sample was CD8+ T cells sorted from PBMCs, obtained 5 days after the yellow fever booster vaccination. These receptors were collected from a man in his late teens or twenties who received the YFV17D yellow fever vaccine.

A few counts support this clonotype. V is TRBV5-1 and J is TRBJ2-5, with D perhaps being TRBD1 or TRBD2 (5 bases each). The V end was cut by 4 bases, the J end by 5 bases, with 15 bases between. Germline CDR1 is SGHRS and CDR2 is YFSETQ. CDR3 length: 14 amino acids. Here the CDR3 DNA reads TGCGCCAGCAGCCCGGGACCTAGGGAGGAGACCCAGTACTTC. This sequence encodes CASSPGPREETQYF.

This chain uses TRBV4-3 with TRBJ2-7; 11 bases are a match to TRBD1. The CDR3 contains 14 residues. Germline loops: CDR1 LGHNA, CDR2 YSLEER. V lost 0 bases to trimming and J lost 9 bases; unmatched junction nucleotides: 4. This CDR3 is CASSQDLGQGGQYF. In DNA form, the CDR3 reads TGCGCCAGCAGCCAAGATTTGGGACAGGGGGGGCAGTACTTC.

This clonotype was counted between two and nine times. DNA for the CDR3: TGTGCCAGCAGTTTTCGACAAGTGAACACTGAAGCTTTCTTT. Its protein is CASSFRQVNTEAFF. The chain recombines TRBV12-3 or TRBV12-4 with TRBJ1-1; D uncertain. Trimming left V 3 bases short and J 0 bases short, with 8 bases between. This CDR3 has 14 residues.

The J gene is TRBJ2-1, the V gene TRBV20-1; perhaps D is TRBD1 or TRBD2 (6 bases each). The germline CDR1 and CDR2 sequences are DFQATT and SNEGSKA (reference sequence). The CDR3 loop spans 13 amino acids. Trimming removed 0 bases at V and 8 bases at J, with 11 bases between. Here the CDR3 reads CSAREWGADEQFF. CDR3 nucleotide sequence: TGCAGTGCTAGAGAGTGGGGGGCGGATGAGCAGTTCTTC.

Only a few counts were recorded for this clonotype. The V gene is TRBV4-3, the J gene TRBJ1-1; D unresolved. Trimming stripped 0 bases from V and 3 bases from J, with 8 bases between. CDR3 length equals 14 residues. Germline-derived CDR1 and CDR2 are LGHNA and YSLEER. The CDR3 reads CASSQESRYTEAFF. In nucleotides, the CDR3 is TGCGCCAGCAGCCAAGAAAGTCGGTACACTGAAGCTTTCTTT.

The sample holds a few counts of this clonotype. The rearrangement uses TRBV5-5 and TRBJ1-5; D uncertain. The V and J ends lost 0 bases and 10 bases respectively, with 14 bases between them. The germline V gene has CDR1 SGHKS and CDR2 YYEKEE (reference sequence). This CDR3 has 14 amino acids. Here the CDR3 reads CASSLGSGGPPQHF. Written as DNA, the CDR3 is TGTGCCAGCAGCTTGGGGTCAGGAGGTCCCCCCCAGCATTTT.

This chain connects TRBV5-1 to TRBJ2-1; the D call may be TRBD1 or TRBD2 (5 bases each). CDR1 and CDR2 from the germline V gene are SGHRS and YFSETQ. V lost 4 bases and J 4 bases, leaving 18 bases between the germline ends. The CDR3 covers 16 residues. CDR3 sequence: CASSPPLVGVYNEQFF. CDR3 nucleotides: TGCGCCAGCAGCCCCCCCTTAGTGGGGGTGTACAATGAGCAGTTCTTC.

This clonotype came up a few times. The genes are TRBV28 and TRBJ2-3; perhaps TRBD1 as D (6 bases). Germline V gene data show CDR1 as MDHEN and CDR2 as SYDVKM. The CDR3 covers 14 residues. With 3 bases removed from V and 1 base from J, the gap between germline ends came to 8 bases. The CDR3: CASSFRGRTDTQYF. In DNA form, the CDR3 reads TGTGCCAGCAGTTTCAGGGGACGCACAGATACGCAGTATTTT.

This clonotype was picked up a small number of times. The rearrangement links TRBV7-3 to TRBJ2-3; D unresolved. This CDR3 spans 14 amino acids. V lost 5 bases and J 6 bases, leaving 15 bases between the germline ends. Germline CDR1 SGHTA, CDR2 FQGTGA. The CDR3 here is CASSPGEVADTQYF. CDR3 DNA sequence: TGTGCCAGCAGCCCCGGAGAGGTAGCTGATACGCAGTATTTT.

In this sample, this clonotype turned up many times. This chain joins TRBV29-1 and TRBJ2-3, with 8 positions matching TRBD2. Trimming removed 8 bases from V and 0 bases from J; junction bases left unmatched: 7. The CDR3 contains 14 residues. Germline V gene lookup returns CDR1 SQVTM and CDR2 ANQGSEA. The CDR3 DNA is TGCAGCTCCCAGGCGGGGGGAAGCACAGATACGCAGTATTTT. Translation: CSSQAGGSTDTQYF.

The rearrangement joins TRBV6-2 or TRBV6-3 to TRBJ1-2; D is perhaps TRBD1 (5 bases). The CDR3 sequence is 12 residues long. Germline V gene data show CDR1 as MNHEY and CDR2 as SVGEGT. V lost 6 bases to trimming and J lost 4 bases, with 9 bases between them. Here the CDR3 DNA reads TGTGCCAGCAGGACAGCGGGCTATGGCTACACCTTC. It specifies CASRTAGYGYTF.

This clonotype was counted at least ten times. This chain uses TRBV5-5 with TRBJ2-1, with D possibly TRBD1 on 6 matching bases. The CDR3 has 15 residues. Germline-derived CDR1 and CDR2 are SGHKS and YYEKEE (reference sequence). Trimming removed 1 base at V and 0 bases at J, with 8 bases between. The CDR3 here is CASSLQDSSYNEQFF. Here the CDR3 DNA reads TGTGCCAGCAGCTTGCAGGACAGCTCCTACAATGAGCAGTTCTTC.

The chain links TRBV6-6 to TRBJ2-7, with 8 bases lining up with TRBD2. The CDR3 is 15 residues long. Per the germline V gene, CDR1 is MNHNY and CDR2 is SVGAGI (reference sequence). V lost 2 bases and J lost 7; bases outside the gene matches: 10. The CDR3 region is CASSYRGGAGSEQYV. CDR3 in DNA: TGTGCCAGCAGTTACCGGGGGGGCGCGGGGTCGGAGCAGTACGTC.

There are a few counts of this clonotype. The rearrangement uses TRBV9 and TRBJ2-3; D is uncertain. This CDR3 is 16 amino acids long. Germline V gene lookup returns CDR1 SGDLS and CDR2 YYNGEE. Trimming removed 1 base from V and 1 base from J, with 13 bases in between. CDR3 in DNA: TGTGCCAGCAGCGTATTCGGGTATGAGGGCACAGATACGCAGTATTTT. Protein sequence: CASSVFGYEGTDTQYF.